This T cell receptor beta chain was identified during a study of tumor-infiltrating lymphocytes in glioblastoma multiforme. Whole-study results and caveats: No surface-marker sorting into functional T cell subtypes was done. Just one glioblastoma patient contributed to the TCR-mutation comparison. RNA-based TCR sequencing may distort clone frequencies, since cells carry unequal TCR transcript numbers.

CDR3 length equals 13 residues. Germline CDR1 and CDR2: SGHAT and FQNNGV. The ends were cut back, 4 bases at V and 4 bases at J, with 10 bases in the middle. TCR beta libraries were built from RNA through three nested multiplex PCR rounds using modified ARM-PCR. A C-beta primer primed TCRB cDNA from roughly 0.5 ug RNA. MiXCR, run by TCRdb on the multiplex PCR reads, gives a single entry per CDR3 protein. This table has 8,900 or so distinct CDR3 sequences, over 60% appearing once. On this clonotype itself: Its antigen remains unknown.

The genes are TRBV11-2 and TRBJ1-1; D is possibly TRBD1 (5 bases). The sequence came from a male donor with glioblastoma. The sample comprised brain tumor tissue. The CDR3 DNA reads TGTGCCAGCAGCTCTGGGGCGGTCACTGAAGCTTTCTTT. This gives the protein CASSSGAVTEAFF.